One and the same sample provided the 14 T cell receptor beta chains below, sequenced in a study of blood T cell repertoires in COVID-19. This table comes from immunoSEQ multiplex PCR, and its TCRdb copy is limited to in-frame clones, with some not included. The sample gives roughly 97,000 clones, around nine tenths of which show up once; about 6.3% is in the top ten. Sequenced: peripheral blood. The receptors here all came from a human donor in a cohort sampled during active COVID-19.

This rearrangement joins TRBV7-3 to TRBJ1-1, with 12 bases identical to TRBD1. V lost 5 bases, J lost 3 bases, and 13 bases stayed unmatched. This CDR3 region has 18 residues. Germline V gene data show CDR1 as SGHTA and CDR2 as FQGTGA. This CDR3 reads CASSPRGQGAGEYTEAFF. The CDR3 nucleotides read TGTGCCAGCAGCCCACGGGGACAGGGGGCGGGGGAATACACTGAAGCTTTCTTT.

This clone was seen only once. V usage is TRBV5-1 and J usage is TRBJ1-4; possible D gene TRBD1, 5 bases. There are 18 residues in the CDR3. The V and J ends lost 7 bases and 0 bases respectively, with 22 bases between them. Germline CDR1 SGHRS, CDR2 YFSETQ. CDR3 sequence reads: CASRSGGGELATNEKLFF. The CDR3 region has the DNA TGCGCCAGCCGCTCCGGGGGGGGAGAACTTGCAACTAATGAAAAACTGTTTTTT.

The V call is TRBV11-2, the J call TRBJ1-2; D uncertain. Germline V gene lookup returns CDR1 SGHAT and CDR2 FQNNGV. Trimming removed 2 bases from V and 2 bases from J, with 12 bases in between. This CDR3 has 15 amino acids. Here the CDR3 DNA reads TGTGCCAGCAGCTTACGGTACAGCAACAACTATGGCTACACCTTC. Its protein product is CASSLRYSNNYGYTF.

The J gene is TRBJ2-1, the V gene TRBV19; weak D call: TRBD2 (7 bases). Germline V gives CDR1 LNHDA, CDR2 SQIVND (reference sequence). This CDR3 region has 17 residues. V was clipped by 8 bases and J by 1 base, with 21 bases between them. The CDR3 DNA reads TGTGCCAGTCAACCACTAGGGGGGGGACGATCCTACAATGAGCAGTTCTTC. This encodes CASQPLGGGRSYNEQFF. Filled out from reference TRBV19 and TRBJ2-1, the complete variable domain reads DGGITQSPKYLFRKEGQNVTLSCEQNLNHDAMYWYRQDPGQGLRLIYYSQIVNDFQKGDIAEGYSVSREKKESFPLTVTSAQKNPTAFYLCASQPLGGGRSYNEQFFGPGTRLTVL.

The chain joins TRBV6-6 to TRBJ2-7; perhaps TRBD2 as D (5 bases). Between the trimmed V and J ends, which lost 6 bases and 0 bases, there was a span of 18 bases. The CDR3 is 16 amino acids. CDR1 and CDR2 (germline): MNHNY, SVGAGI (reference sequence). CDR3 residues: CASSPDWRIGSYEQYF. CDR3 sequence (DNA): TGTGCCAGCAGCCCGGACTGGAGGATCGGCTCCTACGAGCAGTACTTC.

For the CDR3, the DNA is TGTGCCAGCAGTGAATGGAGGACAGTAAACTACACCTTC. The encoded protein is CASSEWRTVNYTF. The V call is TRBV25-1, the J call TRBJ1-2; a weak D match, TRBD1 (6 bases). The CDR3 length is 13 residues. Trimming stripped 1 base from V and 10 bases from J, with 13 bases between. Germline CDR1 reads MGHDK; CDR2 reads SYGVNS.

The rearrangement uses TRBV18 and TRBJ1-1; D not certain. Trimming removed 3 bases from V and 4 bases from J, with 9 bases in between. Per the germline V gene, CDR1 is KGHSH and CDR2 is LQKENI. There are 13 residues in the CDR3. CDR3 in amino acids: CASSPLTGTEAFF. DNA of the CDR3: TGTGCCAGCTCACCTCTCACGGGCACTGAAGCTTTCTTT.

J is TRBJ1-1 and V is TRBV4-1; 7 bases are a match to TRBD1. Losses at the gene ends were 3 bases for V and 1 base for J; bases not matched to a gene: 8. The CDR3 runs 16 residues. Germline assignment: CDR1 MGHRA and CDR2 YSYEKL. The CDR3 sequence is CASSHPTGSENTEAFF. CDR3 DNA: TGCGCCAGCAGCCATCCGACAGGGTCGGAGAACACTGAAGCTTTCTTT.

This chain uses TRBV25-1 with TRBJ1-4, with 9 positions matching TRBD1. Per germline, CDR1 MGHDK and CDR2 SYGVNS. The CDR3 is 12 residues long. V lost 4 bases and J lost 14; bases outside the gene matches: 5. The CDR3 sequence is CASSGSGTGLFF. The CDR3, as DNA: TGTGCCAGCAGTGGGTCCGGGACAGGGCTGTTTTTT.

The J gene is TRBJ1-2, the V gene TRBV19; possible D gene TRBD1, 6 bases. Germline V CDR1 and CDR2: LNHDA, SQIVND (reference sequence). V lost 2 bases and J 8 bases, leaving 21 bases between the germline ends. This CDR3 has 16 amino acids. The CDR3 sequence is CASSIFYGRRGEGYTF. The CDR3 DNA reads TGTGCCAGTAGTATATTCTACGGACGCAGGGGAGAGGGCTACACCTTC.

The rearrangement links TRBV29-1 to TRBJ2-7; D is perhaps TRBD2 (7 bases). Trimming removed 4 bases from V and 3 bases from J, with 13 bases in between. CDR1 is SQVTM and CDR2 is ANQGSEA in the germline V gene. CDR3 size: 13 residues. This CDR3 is CSVASGGLYEQYF. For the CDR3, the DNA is TGCAGCGTTGCATCCGGGGGGCTCTACGAGCAGTACTTC.

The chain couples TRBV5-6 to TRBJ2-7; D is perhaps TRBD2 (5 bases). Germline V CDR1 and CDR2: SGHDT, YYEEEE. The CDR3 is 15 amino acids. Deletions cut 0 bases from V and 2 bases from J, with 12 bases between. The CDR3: CASSLGGGLAYEQYF. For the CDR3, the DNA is TGTGCCAGCAGCTTGGGTGGCGGGCTAGCCTACGAGCAGTACTTC.

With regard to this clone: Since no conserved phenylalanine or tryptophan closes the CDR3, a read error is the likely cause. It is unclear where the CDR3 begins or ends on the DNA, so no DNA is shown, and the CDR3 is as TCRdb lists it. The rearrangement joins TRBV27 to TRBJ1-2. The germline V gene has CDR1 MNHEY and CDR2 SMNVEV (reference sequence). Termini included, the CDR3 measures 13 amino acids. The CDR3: CASRKNPAGTPLI.

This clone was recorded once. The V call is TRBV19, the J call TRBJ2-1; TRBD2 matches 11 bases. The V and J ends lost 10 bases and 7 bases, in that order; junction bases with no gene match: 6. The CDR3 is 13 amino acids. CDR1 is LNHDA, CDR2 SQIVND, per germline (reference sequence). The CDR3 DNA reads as TGTGCCACCAGACTAGCGGGGCTTAATGAGCAGTTCTTC. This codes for CATRLAGLNEQFF. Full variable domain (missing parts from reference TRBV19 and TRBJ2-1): DGGITQSPKYLFRKEGQNVTLSCEQNLNHDAMYWYRQDPGQGLRLIYYSQIVNDFQKGDIAEGYSVSREKKESFPLTVTSAQKNPTAFYLCATRLAGLNEQFFGPGTRLTVL.